Included here is one T cell receptor (beta chain) sequence, with context. Its antigen is undetermined. The sample belongs to a study of cytotoxic CD8 clonotypes in ibrutinib-treated CLL. Study-level background: Response sampling took place at median approximately eleven months of treatment, range 6 to 36. General study points: For progressing versus sustained-remission patients, sampling times were not the same. Increased clonality at ibrutinib response gave way to a return toward baseline at progression.

Profiled with immunoSEQ multiplex PCR; TCRdb holds only in-frame clones, not every one. The sample comprises over 100,000 clones, roughly 85% of which are singletons, and roughly 2% rests with the top ten. Germline CDR1 reads SNHLY; CDR2 reads FYNNEI. The CDR3 is 13 amino acids. V lost 5 bases, J lost 6 bases, and 12 bases lay in between. This specimen was PBMCs, taken after 24 months of ibrutinib treatment. The receptor's source is a human donor with chronic lymphocytic leukemia. V is TRBV2 and J is TRBJ2-3; D could derive from TRBD1 or TRBD2 (6 bases each). The CDR3 protein is CASSWGAGDTQYF. DNA of the CDR3: TGTGCCAGCAGTTGGGGGGCTGGCGATACGCAGTATTTT.